Following are 9 T cell receptor beta chains from one sample sequenced in a study of shared clonotypes between healthy human individuals. Cells designated naive CD8 were CD45RO-negative and were positively selected for CCR7, with terminally differentiated effector memory CD45RA+ cells excluded. Produced via immunoSEQ multiplex PCR; TCRdb's table is partial and in-frame only. The top ten hold around 1.8% of the sample, which has over 2,000,000 clones, roughly 93% seen once. Sample: naive CD8+ T cells from PBMCs. The receptors originated from a man aged 18-30 years in good health. Some clones in this sample may be carry-over from other donors' samples.

The chain employs TRBV5-6 and TRBJ2-2; TRBD2 matches 8 bases. This CDR3 spans 15 amino acids. The germline V gene encodes CDR1 SGHDT and CDR2 YYEEEE. V dropped 0 bases and J dropped 4; count of bases not matched to a gene: 2. CDR3 region: CASSLGAGGTGELFF. DNA of the CDR3: TGTGCCAGCAGCTTGGGCGCGGGGGGCACCGGGGAGCTGTTTTTT. Variable domain in full (rest from reference TRBV5-6 and TRBJ2-2): DAGVTQSPTHLIKTRGQQVTLRCSPKSGHDTVSWYQQALGQGPQFIFQYYEEEERQRGNFPDRFSGHQFPNYSSELNVNALLLGDSALYLCASSLGAGGTGELFFGEGSRLTVL.

V usage is TRBV6-4 and J usage is TRBJ2-3; 7 bases are shared with TRBD1. V shed 6 bases and J 0 bases; nucleotides not matched to a gene: 6. Germline loops: CDR1 MRHNA, CDR2 SNTAGT. This CDR3 region has 15 residues. The CDR3 DNA follows: TGTGCCAGCAGAGCCCCGACAGGGAGCACAGATACGCAGTATTTT. Encoded protein: CASRAPTGSTDTQYF.

This chain uses TRBV10-3 with TRBJ1-1, with unresolved D. The V gene lost 0 bases and the J gene lost 5 bases, with 13 bases spanning the gap. This CDR3 contains 15 residues. Germline V gene sequence: CDR1 ENHRY, CDR2 SYGVKD. CDR3 loop: CAISESRLSGTEAFF. The CDR3 coding sequence is TGTGCCATCAGTGAGTCCCGCCTCTCGGGGACTGAAGCTTTCTTT.

DNA of the CDR3: TGCAGCGTTGATTATCGGAACACCGGGGAGCTGTTTTTT. Translated: CSVDYRNTGELFF. This rearrangement joins TRBV29-1 to TRBJ2-2; D not resolved. There are 13 residues in the CDR3. Trimming stripped 3 bases from V and 1 base from J, with 6 bases between. The germline gives CDR1 SQVTM, CDR2 ANQGSEA.

This chain connects TRBV6-5 to TRBJ2-1; TRBD1 matches 8 bases. The CDR3 sequence is 15 residues long. Germline values: CDR1 MNHEY, CDR2 SVGAGI. V gave up 2 bases and J gave up 6 bases; unmatched junction bases: 6. The CDR3 reads CASSYTETGANEQFF. The CDR3 nucleotides are TGTGCCAGCAGTTACACCGAGACAGGGGCCAATGAGCAGTTCTTC.

This clone was seen a single time. The chain is built from TRBV6-1 and TRBJ1-4; 10 bases map to TRBD1. J was trimmed by 3 bases and V by 1 base; bases with no gene match: 2. The CDR3 loop spans 16 amino acids. CDR1 and CDR2 from the germline V gene are MNHNS and SASEGT. CDR3 region: CASSEGDRGPNEKLFF. In DNA, the CDR3 is TGTGCCAGCAGTGAAGGGGACAGGGGTCCTAATGAAAAACTGTTTTTT.

This clone showed up just once. The chain couples TRBV15 to TRBJ2-7; D perhaps matches TRBD1 (5 bases). Trimming took off 1 base at V and 3 bases at J, with 13 bases between the two ends. CDR1 is LNHNV, CDR2 YYDKDF, per germline (reference sequence). The CDR3 consists of 15 residues. The CDR3 spells CATSRVVGADYEQYF. The CDR3 nucleotides read TGTGCCACCAGCAGAGTTGTTGGGGCCGACTACGAGCAGTACTTC.

The genes are TRBV7-8 and TRBJ2-1; maybe TRBD1 (6 bases). The CDR3 extends over 15 amino acids. Trimming shortened V by 2 bases and J by 0 bases, and 8 bases separated the two germline ends. Per the germline V gene, CDR1 is SGHVS and CDR2 is FQNEAQ. Written as DNA, the CDR3 is TGTGCCAGCAGCTTAACAGGGAGCTCCTACAATGAGCAGTTCTTC. Residues: CASSLTGSSYNEQFF.

The chain combines TRBV6-1 with TRBJ2-5; 9 positions agree with TRBD2. The CDR3 spans 15 residues. The ends lost 7 bases at V and 5 bases at J; junction bases unmatched: 11. In germline, CDR1 is MNHNS, CDR2 SASEGT. The CDR3: CASNLWRGGGETQYF. CDR3 coding DNA: TGTGCCAGCAATTTATGGCGGGGGGGAGGCGAGACCCAGTACTTC.